Presented here are 20 T cell receptor beta chains from one specimen sequenced in a study of cytomegalovirus exposure and HLA in healthy donors. PCR involved 60 Vbeta and 13 Jbeta primers. Assay used: immunoSEQ multiplex PCR; TCRdb lists only in-frame clones, some missing. The sample shows some 80,000 clones, over 75% of them seen only once. What was sequenced was PBMCs. These receptors were obtained from a man aged 50 to 59 in good health and CMV-seronegative.

The table lists this clone with a few counts. This sequence joins TRBV9 and TRBJ1-2; D unclear. Deletions cut 3 bases from V and 2 bases from J, with 11 bases between. Germline V gives CDR1 SGDLS, CDR2 YYNGEE. CDR3 length: 14 amino acids. CDR3 bases: TGTGCCAGCAGCGGCGGTCCTCTAAACTATGGCTACACCTTC. It codes for CASSGGPLNYGYTF.

The chain combines TRBV2 with TRBJ1-1; D might be TRBD1 (6 bases). The V and J ends lost 6 bases and 0 bases respectively, with 8 bases between them. CDR1 is SNHLY and CDR2 is FYNNEI in the germline V gene. The length of the CDR3 is 13 residues. This chain's CDR3 is CASSRQVNTEAFF. The CDR3 nucleotides read TGTGCCAGCAGCCGACAGGTGAACACTGAAGCTTTCTTT.

The chain employs TRBV27 and TRBJ2-2; the match to TRBD2 covers 7 bases. The CDR3 is 16 amino acids. With 5 bases clipped from V and 4 bases from J, the junction kept 10 bases outside the gene matches. Germline lookup yields CDR1 MNHEY and CDR2 SMNVEV (reference sequence). The CDR3 sequence is CASSGGLSKGTGELFF. In nucleotides, the CDR3 is TGTGCCAGCAGTGGGGGACTATCAAAGGGCACCGGGGAGCTGTTTTTT.

This clone occurred once. CDR3 loop: CAISESGQGGSSYEQYF. The DNA for the CDR3 is TGTGCCATCAGTGAGTCCGGACAGGGGGGGAGCTCCTACGAGCAGTACTTC. The chain employs TRBV10-3 and TRBJ2-5, with 10 nucleotides matching TRBD1. The DNA end is a closer match to TRBJ2-7, so the J assignment may be wrong. CDR1 is ENHRY and CDR2 is SYGVKD in the germline V gene. The CDR3 covers 17 residues.

The chain recombines TRBV5-1 with TRBJ2-3; 9 bases fit TRBD1. Germline V gene sequence: CDR1 SGHRS, CDR2 YFSETQ. Trimming took 1 base from V and 5 from J; bases not matched to a gene: 5. The CDR3 is 15 residues long. CDR3 bases: TGCGCCAGCAGCTTGCCCGGGACAGGGTTAGATACGCAGTATTTT. The encoded protein is CASSLPGTGLDTQYF.

V and J are TRBV2 and TRBJ1-6; the match to TRBD1 covers 9 bases. CDR1 and CDR2 (germline): SNHLY, FYNNEI. Losses at the gene ends were 0 bases for V and 9 bases for J; bases not matched to a gene: 3. There are 15 residues in the CDR3. This CDR3 reads CASSEAGQGGSPLHF. In nucleotides, the CDR3 is TGTGCCAGCAGTGAAGCGGGACAGGGTGGTTCACCCCTCCACTTT.

This sequence joins TRBV7-3 and TRBJ2-5; 8 bases are shared with TRBD2. The CDR3 length is 15 residues. Unmatched junction bases numbered 4, after V lost 3 bases and J lost 1 base. Germline V gene sequence: CDR1 SGHTA, CDR2 FQGTGA. The CDR3 is CASSLGRGGQETQYF. The DNA of the CDR3 is TGTGCCAGCAGCTTGGGACGGGGGGGCCAAGAGACCCAGTACTTC.

The chain has TRBV4-1 and TRBJ1-3; the D gene is possibly TRBD1 (5 bases). CDR3 length equals 20 residues. CDR1 MGHRA and CDR2 YSYEKL come from the germline V gene. V lost 1 base to trimming and J lost 4 bases, with 26 bases between them. The CDR3 here is CASSQVVGREIGSGGNTIYF. The CDR3 DNA reads as TGCGCCAGCAGCCAAGTAGTCGGCAGGGAAATCGGGAGTGGCGGAAACACCATATATTTT.

This clone was detected a few times. The gene calls are TRBV6-1 and TRBJ2-3; TRBD1 is a possible D gene (5 bases). The V end lost 9 bases, the J end lost 1 base, and 11 bases lay between the germline ends. In germline, CDR1 is MNHNS, CDR2 SASEGT. The CDR3 runs to 13 residues. CDR3 protein: CARAGSRTDTQYF. DNA of the CDR3: TGTGCCAGAGCAGGGTCCCGCACAGATACGCAGTATTTT.

V and J are TRBV6-5 and TRBJ1-6; D is unclear. This CDR3 spans 13 amino acids. CDR1 MNHEY and CDR2 SVGAGI come from the germline V gene. The V gene lost 0 bases and the J gene lost 7 bases, with 4 bases spanning the gap. The CDR3 reads CASSYSRNSPLHF. CDR3 bases: TGTGCCAGCAGTTACTCGAGGAATTCACCCCTCCACTTT.

On this clone itself: A read error may account for a junction end that differs from germline. The chain carries TRBV7-9 and TRBJ1-2; the D is unclear. CDR1 is SEHNR and CDR2 is FQNEAQ in the germline V gene (reference sequence). The length of the CDR3 is 14 residues. CDR3 DNA: TGTTCCAGCAGCTCCCCGGCCCCCGGCGGTGGCTACACCTTC. It specifies CSSSSPAPGGGYTF.

The J gene is TRBJ2-7, the V gene TRBV7-9; D is possibly TRBD2 (6 bases). The germline V gene has CDR1 SEHNR and CDR2 FQNEAQ (reference sequence). V was clipped by 7 bases and J by 2 bases, with 15 bases between them. This CDR3 region has 14 residues. CDR3 in amino acids: CASMREDGAYEQYF. The CDR3 nucleotides are TGTGCCAGCATGAGGGAGGACGGCGCCTACGAGCAGTACTTC.

The chain employs TRBV10-1 and TRBJ2-5; tentative D call: TRBD1 (6 bases). The germline V gene has CDR1 WNHNN and CDR2 SYGVQD (reference sequence). The CDR3 is made up of 14 amino acids. V gave up 3 bases and J gave up 1 base, with 9 bases separating them. The chain's CDR3 is CASSDGGSQETQYF. The CDR3 DNA reads TGCGCCAGCAGTGATGGGGGCTCCCAAGAGACCCAGTACTTC.

The chain joins TRBV12-5 to TRBJ1-5; TRBD1 matches 8 bases. Germline assignment: CDR1 LGHNT and CDR2 FRNRAP. The CDR3 totals 18 residues. V shed 0 bases, J shed 3 bases, and the junction held 10 bases outside the gene matches. CDR3 bases: TGTGCTAGTGGTTTGGTAATTGCAGGGGGCCGGGCCAATCAGCCCCAGCATTTT. Encoded protein: CASGLVIAGGRANQPQHF. Based on the CDR3 plus reference TRBV12-5 and TRBJ1-5, the full variable domain is DARVTQTPRHKVTEMGQEVTMRCQPILGHNTVFWYRQTMMQGLELLAYFRNRAPLDDSGMPKDRFSAEMPDATLATLKIQPSEPRDSAVYFCASGLVIAGGRANQPQHFGDGTRLSIL.

V usage is TRBV19 and J usage is TRBJ1-5; 9 bases are shared with TRBD1. Germline V gives CDR1 LNHDA, CDR2 SQIVND (reference sequence). CDR3 length equals 14 residues. Trimming cost V 4 bases and J 7 bases; bases outside gene matches: 5. The CDR3 protein is CASSTTGGRQPQHF. Written as DNA, the CDR3 is TGTGCCAGTAGTACCACAGGGGGCCGACAGCCCCAGCATTTT.

This chain links TRBV15 with TRBJ1-4, with D possibly matching TRBD1 (5 bases). Germline V gene lookup returns CDR1 LNHNV and CDR2 YYDKDF (reference sequence). CDR3 size: 15 residues. Deletions cut 8 bases from V and 2 bases from J, with 15 bases between. In nucleotides, the CDR3 is TGTGCCACCCAGCGAGACAGTGCTACTAATGAAAAACTGTTTTTT. Translated: CATQRDSATNEKLFF.

The chain carries TRBV7-9 and TRBJ2-7, with a possible D match to TRBD2 (7 bases). CDR1 is SEHNR and CDR2 is FQNEAQ in the germline V gene (reference sequence). The CDR3 loop spans 11 amino acids. Trimming shortened V by 4 bases and J by 12 bases, and 13 bases separated the two germline ends. The CDR3 DNA follows: TGTGCCAGCAGCTCGAGGGGGGGATTGTACTTC. Protein product: CASSSRGGLYF.

This clone was counted between two and nine times. The chain is built from TRBV10-2 and TRBJ2-1, with TRBD2 identical over 10 bases. V lost 3 bases and J lost 5; bases outside the gene matches: 4. The CDR3 extends over 15 amino acids. The germline CDR1 and CDR2 sequences are WSHSY and SAAADI. DNA of the CDR3: TGCGCCAGCAGTGACAGCGGGGGGGCAAACAATGAGCAGTTCTTC. Its translation: CASSDSGGANNEQFF.

The rearrangement links TRBV27 to TRBJ1-1; D uncertain. Germline V lookup: CDR1 MNHEY, CDR2 SMNVEV (reference sequence). The CDR3 has 14 residues. Trimming stripped 5 bases from V and 4 bases from J, with 14 bases between. As DNA, the CDR3 is TGTGCCAGCAGTCTAGGGTTGGGAGTCACTGAAGCTTTCTTT. Translating it yields CASSLGLGVTEAFF.

V gene TRBV27 combines with J gene TRBJ1-6; 7 positions match TRBD1. The CDR3 spans 14 residues. Germline-derived CDR1 and CDR2 are MNHEY and SMNVEV (reference sequence). V trimming: 4 bases; J trimming: 10 bases; junction bases outside the gene matches: 7. The CDR3 DNA sequence: TGTGCCAGCAGTTACCGGGACAGTGAATCACCCCTCCACTTT. This sequence encodes CASSYRDSESPLHF.